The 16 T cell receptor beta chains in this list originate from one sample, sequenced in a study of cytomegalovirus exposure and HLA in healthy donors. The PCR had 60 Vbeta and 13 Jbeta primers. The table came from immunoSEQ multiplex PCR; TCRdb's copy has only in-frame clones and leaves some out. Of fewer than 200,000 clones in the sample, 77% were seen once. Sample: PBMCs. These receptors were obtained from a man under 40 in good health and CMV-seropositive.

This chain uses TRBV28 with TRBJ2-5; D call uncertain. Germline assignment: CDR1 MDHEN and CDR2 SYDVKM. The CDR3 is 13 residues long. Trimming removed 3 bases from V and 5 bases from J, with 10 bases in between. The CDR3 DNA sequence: TGTGCCAGCAGTTTCACCCTCGGGGAGACCCAGTACTTC. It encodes CASSFTLGETQYF.

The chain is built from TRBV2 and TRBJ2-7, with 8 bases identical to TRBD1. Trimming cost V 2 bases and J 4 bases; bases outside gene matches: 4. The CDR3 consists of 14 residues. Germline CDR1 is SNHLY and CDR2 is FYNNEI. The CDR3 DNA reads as TGTGCCAGCAGTGAACAGGGGGCCTTGTACGAGCAGTACTTC. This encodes CASSEQGALYEQYF. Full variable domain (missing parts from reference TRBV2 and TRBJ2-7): EPEVTQTPSHQVTQMGQEVILRCVPISNHLYFYWYRQILGQKVEFLVSFYNNEISEKSEIFDDQFSVERPDGSNFTLKIRSTKLEDSAMYFCASSEQGALYEQYFGPGTRLTVT.

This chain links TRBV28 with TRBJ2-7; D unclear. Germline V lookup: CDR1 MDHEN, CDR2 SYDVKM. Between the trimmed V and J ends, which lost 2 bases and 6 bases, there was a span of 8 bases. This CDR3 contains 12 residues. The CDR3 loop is CASSLRSSEQYF. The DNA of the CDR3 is TGTGCCAGCAGTTTAAGGTCTAGCGAGCAGTACTTC.

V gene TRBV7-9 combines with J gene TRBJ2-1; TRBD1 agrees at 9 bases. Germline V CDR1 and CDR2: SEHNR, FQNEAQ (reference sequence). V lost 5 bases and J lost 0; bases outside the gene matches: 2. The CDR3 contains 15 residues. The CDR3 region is CASSATGGSYNEQFF. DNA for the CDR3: TGTGCCAGCAGCGCGACAGGGGGCTCCTACAATGAGCAGTTCTTC.

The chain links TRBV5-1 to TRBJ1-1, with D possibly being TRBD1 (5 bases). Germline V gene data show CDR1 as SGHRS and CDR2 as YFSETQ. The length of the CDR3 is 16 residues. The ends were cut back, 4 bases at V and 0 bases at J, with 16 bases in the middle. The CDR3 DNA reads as TGCGCCAGCAGCCCCCAGGGACTGCGCATGAACACTGAAGCTTTCTTT. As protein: CASSPQGLRMNTEAFF.

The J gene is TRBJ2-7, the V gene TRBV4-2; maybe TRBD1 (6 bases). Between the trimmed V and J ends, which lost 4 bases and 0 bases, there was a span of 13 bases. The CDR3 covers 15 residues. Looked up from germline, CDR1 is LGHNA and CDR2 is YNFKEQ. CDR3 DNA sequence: TGTGCCAGCAGCCTAAGCGTAGGGGGCTCCTACGAGCAGTACTTC. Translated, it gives CASSLSVGGSYEQYF.

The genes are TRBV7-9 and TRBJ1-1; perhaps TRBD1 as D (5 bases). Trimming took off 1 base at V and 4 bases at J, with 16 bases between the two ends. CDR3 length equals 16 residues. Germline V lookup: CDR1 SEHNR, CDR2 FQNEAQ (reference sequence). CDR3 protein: CASSLEGWQGFTEAFF. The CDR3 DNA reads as TGTGCCAGCAGCTTAGAAGGGTGGCAGGGATTCACTGAAGCTTTCTTT.

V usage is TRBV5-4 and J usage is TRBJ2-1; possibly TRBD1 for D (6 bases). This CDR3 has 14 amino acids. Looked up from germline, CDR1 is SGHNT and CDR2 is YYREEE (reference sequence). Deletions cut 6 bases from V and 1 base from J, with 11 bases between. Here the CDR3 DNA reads TGTGCCAGCAACTGGGGGCAGTCCTACAATGAGCAGTTCTTC. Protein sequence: CASNWGQSYNEQFF.

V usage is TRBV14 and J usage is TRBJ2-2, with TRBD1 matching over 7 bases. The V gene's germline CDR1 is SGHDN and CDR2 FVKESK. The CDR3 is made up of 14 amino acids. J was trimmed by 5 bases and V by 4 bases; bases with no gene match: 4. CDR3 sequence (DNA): TGTGCCAGCAGCCTAAGGGGGCGGACCGGGGAGCTGTTTTTT. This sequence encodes CASSLRGRTGELFF.

This CDR3 is CASSEPTSGGAHISTDTQYF. The CDR3 DNA follows: TGCGCCAGCAGCGAACCGACTAGCGGGGGGGCTCATATTAGCACAGATACGCAGTATTTT. The V and J genes are TRBV5-1 and TRBJ2-3; TRBD2 aligns across 14 bases. The CDR3 totals 20 residues. Germline V gives CDR1 SGHRS, CDR2 YFSETQ. J gave up 0 bases and V 4 bases, and 13 bases lay outside the gene matches.

The CDR3 DNA reads TGTGCCAGCAGTCACAGGGGTAATCAGCCCCAGCATTTT. This codes for CASSHRGNQPQHF. The gene calls are TRBV6-5 and TRBJ1-5, with TRBD1 identical over 7 bases. The ends lost 5 bases at V and 4 bases at J; junction bases unmatched: 2. The CDR3 is 13 residues long. Per germline, CDR1 MNHEY and CDR2 SVGAGI.

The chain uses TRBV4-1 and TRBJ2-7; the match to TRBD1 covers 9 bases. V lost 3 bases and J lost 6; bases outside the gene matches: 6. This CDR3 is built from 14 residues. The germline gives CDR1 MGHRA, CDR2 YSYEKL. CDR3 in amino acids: CASSQGTGRGEQYF. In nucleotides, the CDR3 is TGCGCCAGCAGCCAGGGGACAGGGAGGGGCGAGCAGTACTTC.

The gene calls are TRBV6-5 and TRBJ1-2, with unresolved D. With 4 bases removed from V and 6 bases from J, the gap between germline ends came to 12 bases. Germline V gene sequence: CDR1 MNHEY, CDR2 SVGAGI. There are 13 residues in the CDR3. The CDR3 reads CASSSGSFHGYTF. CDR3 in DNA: TGTGCCAGCAGTTCCGGGTCTTTCCATGGCTACACCTTC.

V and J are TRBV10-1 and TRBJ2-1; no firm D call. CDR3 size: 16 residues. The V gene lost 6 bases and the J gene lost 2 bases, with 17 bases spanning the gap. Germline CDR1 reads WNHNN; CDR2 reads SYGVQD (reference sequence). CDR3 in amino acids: CASRFRPRVAYNEQFF. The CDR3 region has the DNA TGCGCCAGCAGATTTCGCCCCCGGGTCGCCTACAATGAGCAGTTCTTC.

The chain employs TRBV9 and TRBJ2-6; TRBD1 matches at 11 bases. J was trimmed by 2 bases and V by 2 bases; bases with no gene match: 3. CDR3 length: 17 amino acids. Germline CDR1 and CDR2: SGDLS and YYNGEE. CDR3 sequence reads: CASSVLGQGAGANVLTF. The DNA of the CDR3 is TGTGCCAGCAGCGTGTTGGGACAGGGGGCTGGGGCCAACGTCCTGACTTTC.

In DNA form, the CDR3 reads TGTGCCAGCAGCCCCAGGGACAGTTCCTACGAGCAGTACTTC. It translates to CASSPRDSSYEQYF. This chain joins TRBV7-6 and TRBJ2-7, with TRBD1 identical over 7 bases. Germline V gene lookup returns CDR1 SGHVS and CDR2 FNYEAQ. The ends lost 5 bases at V and 1 base at J; junction bases unmatched: 5. This CDR3 is built from 14 residues. Complete variable domain (other parts from reference TRBV7-6 and TRBJ2-7): GAGVSQSPRYKVTKRGQDVALRCDPISGHVSLYWYRQALGQGPEFLTYFNYEAQQDKSGLPNDRFSAERPEGSISTLTIQRTEQRDSAMYRCASSPRDSSYEQYFGPGTRLTVT.